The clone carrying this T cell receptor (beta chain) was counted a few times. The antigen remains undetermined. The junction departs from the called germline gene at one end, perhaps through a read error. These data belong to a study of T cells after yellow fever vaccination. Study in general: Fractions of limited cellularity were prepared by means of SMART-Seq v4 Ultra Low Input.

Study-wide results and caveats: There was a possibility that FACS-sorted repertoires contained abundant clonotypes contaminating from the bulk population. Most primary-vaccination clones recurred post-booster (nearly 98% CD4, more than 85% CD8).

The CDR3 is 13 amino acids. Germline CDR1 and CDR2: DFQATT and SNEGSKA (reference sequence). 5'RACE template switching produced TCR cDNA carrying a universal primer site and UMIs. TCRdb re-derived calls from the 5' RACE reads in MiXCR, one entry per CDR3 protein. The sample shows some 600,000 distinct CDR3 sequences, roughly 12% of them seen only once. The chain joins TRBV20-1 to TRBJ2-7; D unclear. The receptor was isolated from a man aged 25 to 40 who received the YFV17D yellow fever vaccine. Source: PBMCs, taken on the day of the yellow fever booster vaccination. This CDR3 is CSATLGGTYDQYF. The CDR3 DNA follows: TGCAGTGCTACTCTCGGCGGCACCTACGACCAGTACTTC.